This T cell receptor (beta chain) was captured in a study of regulatory T cells in long-lasting Graves disease. This clonotype occurred many times. What it recognizes is unknown. Time point described: persistent/refractory GD, antithyroid drugs over 5 years with positive TRAb. Making the TCR library involved RNA that had been extracted from PBMCs. The V and J ends lost 2 bases and 8 bases respectively, with 15 bases between them. The CDR3 covers 14 residues. Study-wide findings and caveats: Shared public clonotypes totalled approximately 3,000 in persistent patients, compared with approximately 970 in new patients.

Arm-PCR with iRepertoire HTBI primers amplified the CDR3 regions for these TCR beta libraries. Each CDR3 protein gets one entry after TCRdb re-called the multiplex PCR reads with MiXCR. The sample shows approximately 500,000 distinct CDR3 sequences, 20% to 25% of them seen only once. This material consisted of peripheral blood mononuclear cells (PBMCs), taken when the disease was refractory, from a patient treated with antithyroid drugs. The chain couples TRBV12-3 or TRBV12-4 to TRBJ1-2, with D possibly matching TRBD1 (6 bases). The TCR comes from a female donor with Graves disease. The CDR3 bases are TGTGCCAGCAGTTTAAACCAGGGGAGGCCCGGCTACACCTTC. Translation gives CASSLNQGRPGYTF.